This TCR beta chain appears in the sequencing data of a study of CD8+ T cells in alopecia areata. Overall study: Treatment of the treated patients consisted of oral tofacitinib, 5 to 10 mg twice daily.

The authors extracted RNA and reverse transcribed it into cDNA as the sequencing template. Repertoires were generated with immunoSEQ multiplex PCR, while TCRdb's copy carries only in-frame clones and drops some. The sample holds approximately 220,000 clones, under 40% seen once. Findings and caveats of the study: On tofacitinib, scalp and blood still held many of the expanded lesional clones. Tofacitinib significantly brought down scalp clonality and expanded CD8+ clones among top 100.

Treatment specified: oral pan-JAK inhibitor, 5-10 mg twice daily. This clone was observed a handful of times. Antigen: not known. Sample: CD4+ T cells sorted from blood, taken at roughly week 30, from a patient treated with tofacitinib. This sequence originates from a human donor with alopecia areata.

The CDR3 DNA sequence: TGTGCCTGGAGTGTAGCCGGCGGGGGGTACACAGATACGCAGTATTTT. Its translation: CAWSVAGGGYTDTQYF. The V and J genes are TRBV30 and TRBJ2-3; 8 positions agree with TRBD2. CDR1 GTSNPN and CDR2 SVGIG come from the germline V gene (reference sequence). There are 16 residues in the CDR3. Trimming cost V 0 bases and J 2 bases; bases outside gene matches: 7.